This T cell receptor (beta chain) appears in the sequencing data of a study of beta chain features in type 1 diabetes. At the level of the study: Healthy donors resembled patients in age, gender and cell yields.

Stem cell-like memory, regulatory, central memory and naive CD4+ cells were sorted via CD45RO/CCR7/CD25/CD127/CD95/CD27. Germline-derived CDR1 and CDR2 are ENHRY and SYGVKD. J gave up 7 bases and V 10 bases, and 4 bases lay outside the gene matches. The CDR3 extends over 11 amino acids. Since all of the isolated RNA was reverse transcribed, expressed TCRB transcripts were what got sequenced. Sequenced by immunoSEQ multiplex PCR; TCRdb stores in-frame clones only, minus some. The table lists 140,000 to 150,000 clones, roughly an eighth of them singletons. Overall study results and limits: The cDNA sequencing approach could over-represent high-TCR-expressing cells. Shortening of TCRB CDR3s, moderate but significant, appeared in all four CD4+ subsets of Type 1 diabetes patients.

This clone was seen repeatedly, ten times or more. Its specificity is not known. The sequenced sample consisted of central memory CD4+ T cells from blood. The chain is built from TRBV10-3 and TRBJ1-1, with 9 bases aligning to TRBD1. This receptor was obtained from a man between 18 and 35 years old with type 1 diabetes. CDR3 amino acids: CATGQGNEAFF. CDR3 nucleotides: TGTGCCACTGGACAGGGGAATGAAGCTTTCTTT.